These 24 T cell receptor beta chains came from one sample sequenced in a study of early T cells in non-severe SARS-CoV-2 infection. A single record per CDR3 protein comes from TCRdb applying MiXCR to the 5' RACE reads. Among fewer than 70,000 distinct CDR3 sequences listed, approximately 4.6% were seen once. The sequencing used whole blood, collected at baseline. These receptors originate from an adult who was a healthcare worker with PCR-confirmed SARS-CoV-2 infection or an uninfected control (not recorded which). The donor label of this sample is uncertain.

This clonotype was observed at least ten times. The V call is TRBV11-3, the J call TRBJ2-1; D perhaps matches TRBD2 (5 bases). The germline V gene has CDR1 SGHNT and CDR2 YENEEA. The CDR3 totals 15 residues. Trimming removed 5 bases at V and 7 bases at J, with 18 bases between. The CDR3 coding sequence is TGTGCCAGCAGCACCGACGGGGTGAGCCCTAATGAGCAGTTCTTC. Encoded protein: CASSTDGVSPNEQFF.

Ten or more counts support this clonotype. The chain joins TRBV6-5 to TRBJ1-2, with D possibly matching TRBD1 (5 bases). CDR3 length equals 15 residues. CDR1 and CDR2 from the germline V gene are MNHEY and SVGAGI. The V and J ends lost 0 bases and 3 bases respectively, with 11 bases between them. Written as DNA, the CDR3 is TGTGCCAGCAGTTACTCGATACGGGGCCACTATGGCTACACCTTC. Translated, it gives CASSYSIRGHYGYTF.

This clonotype has a count of ten or more. The chain has TRBV29-1 and TRBJ2-7; 8 nucleotides match TRBD1. Germline lookup yields CDR1 SQVTM and CDR2 ANQGSEA. The CDR3 has 13 residues. V was pared by 5 bases and J by 2 bases, with 5 bases of the junction left unmatched. CDR3 loop: CSVQDRAAYEQYF. CDR3 coding DNA: TGCAGCGTTCAGGACAGGGCCGCCTACGAGCAGTACTTC.

This clonotype was counted only a few times. The CDR3 sequence is CSAWGGRNTIYF. The CDR3 DNA reads TGCAGTGCTTGGGGGGGGAGAAACACCATATATTTT. The genes are TRBV20-1 and TRBJ1-3, with D tentatively TRBD1 (5 bases). Trimming took 5 bases from V and 5 from J, leaving 10 bases between them. This CDR3 has 12 residues. CDR1 and CDR2 from the germline V gene are DFQATT and SNEGSKA (reference sequence).

The chain couples TRBV15 to TRBJ2-5, with D perhaps TRBD1 or TRBD2 (5 bases each). CDR1 is LNHNV, CDR2 YYDKDF, per germline (reference sequence). Trimming took off 1 base at V and 5 bases at J, with 8 bases between the two ends. The CDR3 extends over 13 amino acids. In DNA, the CDR3 is TGTGCCACCAGCAGAGGAGGGGTGGAGACCCAGTACTTC. Translated: CATSRGGVETQYF.

This clonotype was counted at least ten times. This chain links TRBV7-9 with TRBJ2-1, with D perhaps matching TRBD1 (5 bases). Deletions cut 6 bases from V and 9 bases from J, with 21 bases between. CDR1 is SEHNR and CDR2 is FQNEAQ in the germline V gene (reference sequence). This CDR3 has 15 residues. CDR3 bases: TGTGCCAGCAGTTCCGCCAGGGTTAGTAAGGGTGAGCAGTTCTTC. Protein product: CASSSARVSKGEQFF. Full variable domain (outside the CDR3, taken from reference TRBV7-9 and TRBJ2-1): DTGVSQNPRHKITKRGQNVTFRCDPISEHNRLYWYRQTLGQGPEFLTYFQNEAQLEKSRLLSDRFSAERPKGSFSTLEIQRTEQGDSAMYLCASSSARVSKGEQFFGPGTRLTVL.

The sample holds many counts of this clonotype. V gene TRBV7-2 combines with J gene TRBJ1-6; a weak D match, TRBD1 (5 bases). Germline CDR1 is SGHTA and CDR2 is FQGNSA. The CDR3 runs to 15 residues. Trimming stripped 5 bases from V and 6 bases from J, with 14 bases between. The CDR3 loop reads CASSTLGGSNSPLHF. The CDR3 coding sequence is TGTGCCAGCAGCACCCTGGGGGGGAGTAATTCACCCCTCCACTTT. The variable domain in full, with the rest retrieved from reference TRBV7-2 and TRBJ1-6, is GAGVSQSPSNKVTEKGKDVELRCDPISGHTALYWYRQSLGQGLEFLIYFQGNSAPDKSGLPSDRFSAERTGGSVSTLTIQRTQQEDSAVYLCASSTLGGSNSPLHFGNGTRLTVT.

This clonotype has ten or more counts. V and J are TRBV12-3 or TRBV12-4 and TRBJ2-1, with 8 bases lining up with TRBD1. V trimming: 5 bases; J trimming: 5 bases; junction bases outside the gene matches: 11. This CDR3 is 16 amino acids long. CDR3 amino acids: CASSIRTGFFDNEQFF. The CDR3 coding sequence is TGTGCCAGCAGTATACGGACAGGGTTTTTCGACAATGAGCAGTTCTTC.

This clonotype was seen ten or more times. V is TRBV20-1 and J is TRBJ1-1; TRBD1 aligns across 7 bases. V was clipped by 3 bases and J by 3 bases; unmatched bases: 4. The CDR3 runs 13 residues. Per the germline V gene, CDR1 is DFQATT and CDR2 is SNEGSKA (reference sequence). The CDR3 is CSASTGTDTEAFF. The CDR3 DNA sequence: TGCAGTGCTAGCACAGGGACAGACACTGAAGCTTTCTTT.

There are many counts of this clonotype. Written as DNA, the CDR3 is TGTGCCAGCAGTGACACCTACAGGGCCGGGACTAATGAAAAACTGTTTTTT. This sequence encodes CASSDTYRAGTNEKLFF. J is TRBJ1-4 and V is TRBV25-1, with D possibly matching TRBD1 (6 bases). This CDR3 spans 17 amino acids. Germline V gene lookup returns CDR1 MGHDK and CDR2 SYGVNS. V lost 3 bases to trimming and J lost 2 bases, with 16 bases between them. Combining the CDR3 with reference TRBV25-1 and TRBJ1-4 gives the whole variable domain EADIYQTPRYLVIGTGKKITLECSQTMGHDKMYWYQQDPGMELHLIHYSYGVNSTEKGDLSSESTVSRIRTEHFPLTLESARPSHTSQYLCASSDTYRAGTNEKLFFGSGTQLSVL.

This clonotype was counted ten times or more. The chain is built from TRBV5-6 and TRBJ2-3; 11 nucleotides line up with TRBD2. This CDR3 is 15 amino acids long. V dropped 0 bases and J dropped 5; count of bases not matched to a gene: 2. Per germline, CDR1 SGHDT and CDR2 YYEEEE. The CDR3 coding sequence is TGTGCCAGCAGCTTGGGACTAGCGGGGCTAGATACGCAGTATTTT. Its protein is CASSLGLAGLDTQYF.

This clonotype was observed many times. This chain joins TRBV6-2 or TRBV6-3 and TRBJ2-7; 12 bases line up with TRBD2. With V trimmed by 2 bases and J by 5 bases, 4 bases remained unmatched. The CDR3 consists of 15 residues. Germline CDR1 is MNHEY and CDR2 is SVGEGT. The CDR3 spells CASSYMRLAGDEQYF. CDR3 sequence (DNA): TGTGCCAGCAGTTACATGAGACTAGCGGGGGACGAGCAGTACTTC.

This clonotype was counted many times. The chain joins TRBV11-2 to TRBJ1-5; D unclear. The CDR3 spans 16 residues. Germline V CDR1 and CDR2: SGHAT, FQNNGV. The ends were cut back, 1 base at V and 0 bases at J, with 10 bases in the middle. Here the CDR3 DNA reads TGTGCCAGCAGCTTAGGGAACCTCTATAGCAATCAGCCCCAGCATTTT. Translated: CASSLGNLYSNQPQHF.

The sample holds many counts of this clonotype. The chain has TRBV7-9 and TRBJ2-1; 10 bases line up with TRBD1. Germline V gene sequence: CDR1 SEHNR, CDR2 FQNEAQ (reference sequence). V shed 5 bases and J 6 bases; nucleotides not matched to a gene: 7. The CDR3 extends over 15 amino acids. The CDR3 here is CASSRGQGDVNEQFF. The CDR3 DNA reads TGTGCCAGCAGCCGCGGACAGGGGGACGTCAATGAGCAGTTCTTC.

This sequence joins TRBV6-1 and TRBJ1-6, with 9 bases identical to TRBD1. Germline V gene sequence: CDR1 MNHNS, CDR2 SASEGT. The V and J ends lost 4 bases and 6 bases, in that order; junction bases with no gene match: 4. The CDR3 extends over 15 amino acids. CDR3 amino acids: CASSVQGAGNSPLHF. Here the CDR3 DNA reads TGTGCCAGCAGTGTACAGGGGGCAGGTAATTCACCCCTCCACTTT.

This clonotype was observed a handful of times. V is TRBV29-1 and J is TRBJ2-7; 9 nucleotides line up with TRBD1. CDR1 and CDR2 from the germline V gene are SQVTM and ANQGSEA. V lost 5 bases, J lost 5 bases, and 10 bases stayed unmatched. The CDR3 totals 14 residues. The CDR3 DNA is TGCAGCGTTCTAGTACAGGGGGCACACGACGAGCAGTACTTC. This encodes CSVLVQGAHDEQYF.

This clonotype was detected only a few times. This sequence joins TRBV19 and TRBJ1-5; tentatively, D is TRBD1 (5 bases). The CDR3 runs to 14 residues. V was cut by 1 base and J by 4 bases, with 8 bases left in between. The germline gives CDR1 LNHDA, CDR2 SQIVND (reference sequence). CDR3 sequence reads: CASSIGRGNQPQHF. CDR3 coding DNA: TGTGCCAGTAGTATAGGGAGGGGAAATCAGCCCCAGCATTTT. Using reference TRBV19 and TRBJ1-5 for the parts outside the CDR3, the full variable domain is DGGITQSPKYLFRKEGQNVTLSCEQNLNHDAMYWYRQDPGQGLRLIYYSQIVNDFQKGDIAEGYSVSREKKESFPLTVTSAQKNPTAFYLCASSIGRGNQPQHFGDGTRLSIL.

There are many counts of this clonotype. The rearrangement joins TRBV11-2 to TRBJ2-7, with no clear D. V lost 6 bases and J 1 base, leaving 7 bases between the germline ends. The germline CDR1 and CDR2 sequences are SGHAT and FQNNGV. The CDR3 has 12 residues. CDR3 region: CASRAESYEQYF. The DNA for the CDR3 is TGTGCCAGCAGGGCAGAATCCTACGAGCAGTACTTC.

Many counts were recorded for this clonotype. The chain is built from TRBV12-5 and TRBJ1-2; 7 bases line up with TRBD1. Per the germline V gene, CDR1 is LGHNT and CDR2 is FRNRAP. This CDR3 region has 14 residues. V shed 1 base and J 5 bases; nucleotides not matched to a gene: 4. CDR3 DNA sequence: TGTGCTAGTGGTTTGGCCGGGACAGCTTATGGCTACACCTTC. Translated: CASGLAGTAYGYTF. The full variable domain, in which reference TRBV12-5 and TRBJ1-2 provide the parts outside the CDR3, is DARVTQTPRHKVTEMGQEVTMRCQPILGHNTVFWYRQTMMQGLELLAYFRNRAPLDDSGMPKDRFSAEMPDATLATLKIQPSEPRDSAVYFCASGLAGTAYGYTFGSGTRLTVV.

This clonotype was counted ten times or more. The chain recombines TRBV6-6 with TRBJ1-5; the D gene is possibly TRBD1 (5 bases). The CDR3 runs to 15 residues. In germline, CDR1 is MNHNY, CDR2 SVGAGI (reference sequence). V was pared by 8 bases and J by 4 bases, with 18 bases between. In nucleotides, the CDR3 is TGTGCCAGCTGGTCACCGGGGGAGGGGAATCAGCCCCAGCATTTT. It yields the protein CASWSPGEGNQPQHF.

V is TRBV5-1 and J is TRBJ2-3; perhaps TRBD1 as D (6 bases). CDR3 length: 14 amino acids. V was clipped by 6 bases and J by 2 bases, with 13 bases between them. CDR1 and CDR2 from the germline V gene are SGHRS and YFSETQ. The CDR3 bases are TGCGCCAGCAACCCACAGGGATACACAGATACGCAGTATTTT. Translating gives CASNPQGYTDTQYF. Full variable domain (outside the CDR3, taken from reference TRBV5-1 and TRBJ2-3): KAGVTQTPRYLIKTRGQQVTLSCSPISGHRSVSWYQQTPGQGLQFLFEYFSETQRNKGNFPGRFSGRQFSNSRSEMNVSTLELGDSALYLCASNPQGYTDTQYFGPGTRLTVL.

There are many counts of this clonotype. The DNA of the CDR3 is TGTGCCAGCCGTGACCTAAAAGGGGGCACTGAAGCTTTCTTT. It specifies CASRDLKGGTEAFF. The chain carries TRBV27 and TRBJ1-1, with D maybe TRBD1 (6 bases). Germline V CDR1 and CDR2: MNHEY, SMNVEV (reference sequence). Trimming took 8 bases from V and 4 from J, leaving 17 bases between them. This CDR3 comprises 14 residues.

In this sample, this clonotype turned up many times. The CDR3 loop reads CASNRQGASQQYF. The CDR3 nucleotides are TGTGCCAGCAACCGCCAGGGGGCTTCTCAGCAGTACTTC. This chain connects TRBV14 to TRBJ2-7; TRBD1 aligns across 8 bases. The CDR3 has 13 residues. Per the germline V gene, CDR1 is SGHDN and CDR2 is FVKESK. Losses at the gene ends were 7 bases for V and 8 bases for J; bases not matched to a gene: 10.

This clonotype was observed at least ten times. The genes are TRBV12-3 or TRBV12-4 and TRBJ1-5; 8 nucleotides line up with TRBD1. V trimming: 5 bases; J trimming: 0 bases; junction bases outside the gene matches: 12. CDR3 length equals 18 residues. As DNA, the CDR3 is TGTGCCAGCAGTGAAGGACAGGGCGCCCATTATAGCAATCAGCCCCAGCATTTT. As protein: CASSEGQGAHYSNQPQHF.